There are many counts of the clone carrying this T cell receptor (beta chain). One entry per CDR3 protein, called by TCRdb with MiXCR from the RACE reads. The sample shows approximately 89,000 distinct CDR3 sequences, about 9.4% of them seen only once. CDR3 length equals 14 residues. Germline values: CDR1 MDHEN, CDR2 SYDVKM. With 5 bases removed from V and 0 bases from J, the gap between germline ends came to 11 bases. This sample stems from a study of human T cells and chemical hapten exposure. Time point noted: patch test 2, 6 weeks after DPC sensitization. This sample's treatment: therapeutic diphenylcyclopropenone sensitization with weekly scalp DPC.

The genes are TRBV28 and TRBJ2-7, with a tentative D call TRBD2 (6 bases). This TCR came from a woman aged 25 to 39 with alopecia areata. Some clones in this sample may be carry-over from other donors' samples. The sample here was whole blood, taken in connection with sensitization to the hapten diphenylcyclopropenone (DPC). The CDR3 bases are TGTGCCAGCAGTCCCCCCGGGGGCTCCTACGAGCAGTACTTC. This sequence encodes CASSPPGGSYEQYF.